These 19 T cell receptor beta chains originate from one sample sequenced in a study of shared clonotypes between healthy human individuals. Using immunoSEQ multiplex PCR, the repertoire was profiled, and TCRdb retains in-frame clones only, with some absent. The profile shows 2 million to 2.5 million clones, 90% to 95% of them singletons. The sample consisted of naive CD4+ T cells from PBMCs. Subset noted: CD45RA+ positively selected. The receptors originated from a young man in good health. Some clones in this sample may be carry-over from other donors' samples.

The CDR3 sequence: CASSFGTSGRGVGTDTQYF. DNA for the CDR3: TGTGCCAGCAGCTTCGGGACTAGCGGGAGAGGGGTCGGCACAGATACGCAGTATTTT. The chain has TRBV7-9 and TRBJ2-3, with TRBD2 matching 14 bases. Germline V gives CDR1 SEHNR, CDR2 FQNEAQ (reference sequence). The CDR3 runs to 19 residues. V dropped 3 bases and J dropped 1; count of bases not matched to a gene: 9.

The chain joins TRBV10-1 to TRBJ2-5; D unclear. V lost 2 bases and J lost 0, with 13 bases in between. There are 16 residues in the CDR3. CDR1 WNHNN and CDR2 SYGVQD come from the germline V gene (reference sequence). CDR3 residues: CASSESTRAHQETQYF. In DNA, the CDR3 is TGCGCCAGCAGTGAGAGTACTCGGGCACACCAAGAGACCCAGTACTTC.

V is TRBV5-1 and J is TRBJ2-7; no clear D gene. V was clipped by 2 bases and J by 7 bases, with 10 bases between them. The CDR3 has 12 amino acids. The V gene's germline CDR1 is SGHRS and CDR2 YFSETQ. The CDR3 loop reads CASSFGSGEQYF. CDR3 sequence (DNA): TGCGCCAGCAGCTTTGGGTCCGGGGAGCAGTACTTC. The whole variable domain, filled in from reference TRBV5-1 and TRBJ2-7, reads KAGVTQTPRYLIKTRGQQVTLSCSPISGHRSVSWYQQTPGQGLQFLFEYFSETQRNKGNFPGRFSGRQFSNSRSEMNVSTLELGDSALYLCASSFGSGEQYFGPGTRLTVT.

The chain combines TRBV7-8 with TRBJ2-7; 10 positions agree with TRBD1. This CDR3 region has 12 residues. V dropped 5 bases and J dropped 7; count of bases not matched to a gene: 2. The germline V gene encodes CDR1 SGHVS and CDR2 FQNEAQ. The CDR3 loop is CASSGQGGEQYF. The CDR3, as DNA: TGTGCCAGCAGCGGACAGGGGGGGGAGCAGTACTTC.

The chain joins TRBV27 to TRBJ2-7; D possibly matches TRBD1 or TRBD2 (5 bases each). Germline V gives CDR1 MNHEY, CDR2 SMNVEV (reference sequence). The length of the CDR3 is 15 residues. V gave up 3 bases and J gave up 2 bases, with 14 bases separating them. CDR3 in DNA: TGTGCCAGCAGTTTCAATTCCGGGGCCCCCTACGAGCAGTACTTC. Amino acid sequence: CASSFNSGAPYEQYF.

The chain links TRBV6-1 to TRBJ2-2, with 10 bases matching TRBD2. This CDR3 region has 18 residues. CDR1 MNHNS and CDR2 SASEGT come from the germline V gene. J gave up 0 bases and V 1 base, and 5 bases lay outside the gene matches. CDR3 DNA sequence: TGTGCCAGCAGTGAAGAGCGGGAGGGCCTTCCGAACACCGGGGAGCTGTTTTTT. Its protein is CASSEEREGLPNTGELFF.

The J gene is TRBJ1-2, the V gene TRBV6-6, with D possibly matching TRBD1 (6 bases). V was trimmed by 3 bases and J by 2 bases, leaving 10 bases between them. The CDR3 is made up of 14 amino acids. Germline CDR1 MNHNY, CDR2 SVGAGI (reference sequence). This CDR3 is CASSYGQINYGYTF. DNA of the CDR3: TGTGCCAGCAGTTATGGACAGATCAACTATGGCTACACCTTC.

This sequence joins TRBV5-4 and TRBJ2-7; 8 bases agree with TRBD1. The CDR3 loop spans 14 amino acids. The germline V gene has CDR1 SGHNT and CDR2 YYREEE (reference sequence). V lost 0 bases and J lost 6; bases outside the gene matches: 5. The CDR3 DNA reads as TGTGCCAGCAGCTTGGGGACAGGGATAGGCGAGCAGTACTTC. Amino acids: CASSLGTGIGEQYF.

This rearrangement joins TRBV7-6 to TRBJ2-2; 10 nucleotides agree with TRBD1. With 5 bases clipped from V and 1 base from J, the junction kept 4 bases outside the gene matches. This CDR3 spans 16 amino acids. The germline V gene has CDR1 SGHVS and CDR2 FNYEAQ. The CDR3, as DNA: TGTGCCAGCAGCCAACGGACAGGGGGGAACACCGGGGAGCTGTTTTTT. It codes for CASSQRTGGNTGELFF.

Turning to this clone: The same CDR3 can be traced to other DNA sequences in this sample. This CDR3 reads CASSSQENTEAFF. The CDR3 DNA sequence: TGCGCCAGCAGCTCTCAGGAGAACACTGAAGCTTTCTTT. The chain has TRBV5-1 and TRBJ1-1, with D unresolved. Trimming cost V 3 bases and J 1 base, with 7 bases left between them. The CDR3 length is 13 residues. Looked up from germline, CDR1 is SGHRS and CDR2 is YFSETQ.

The chain carries TRBV7-3 and TRBJ2-3; 9 positions agree with TRBD2. V shed 5 bases and J 5 bases; nucleotides not matched to a gene: 11. This CDR3 contains 16 residues. Germline V gene sequence: CDR1 SGHTA, CDR2 FQGTGA. CDR3 nucleotides: TGTGCCAGCAGCCCTATAGCGGGAGAGAGGGGAGATACGCAGTATTTT. This sequence encodes CASSPIAGERGDTQYF. The full variable domain, completed using reference TRBV7-3 and TRBJ2-3, is GAGVSQTPSNKVTEKGKYVELRCDPISGHTALYWYRQSLGQGPEFLIYFQGTGAADDSGLPNDRFFAVRPEGSVSTLKIQRTERGDSAVYLCASSPIAGERGDTQYFGPGTRLTVL.

V and J are TRBV7-9 and TRBJ2-5; D is uncertain. The length of the CDR3 is 12 residues. Germline V lookup: CDR1 SEHNR, CDR2 FQNEAQ (reference sequence). Trimming pared 7 bases from V and 7 bases from J, leaving 13 bases between. As DNA, the CDR3 is TGTGCCAGCACCGACCAGGTGGGGACCCAGTACTTC. The encoded protein is CASTDQVGTQYF.

The V and J genes are TRBV7-6 and TRBJ1-3; D ambiguous. This CDR3 contains 16 residues. V lost 9 bases, J lost 0 bases, and 18 bases lay in between. CDR1 and CDR2 from the germline V gene are SGHVS and FNYEAQ. Here the CDR3 reads CARDCGRLSSGNTIYF. The CDR3 coding sequence is TGTGCCAGGGACTGCGGTCGGCTAAGCTCTGGAAACACCATATATTTT.

The chain carries TRBV5-1 and TRBJ1-4, with 10 nucleotides matching TRBD1. Germline loops: CDR1 SGHRS, CDR2 YFSETQ. CDR3 length equals 15 residues. The V and J ends lost 1 base and 8 bases, in that order; junction bases with no gene match: 5. The CDR3 protein is CASSLTRTGGEKLFF. Written as DNA, the CDR3 is TGCGCCAGCAGCTTGACTCGGACAGGGGGGGAAAAACTGTTTTTT.

In its sample, this clone was seen once. The V call is TRBV7-9, the J call TRBJ2-1; 14 bases fit TRBD2. Germline lookup yields CDR1 SEHNR and CDR2 FQNEAQ (reference sequence). Germline trimming cut 5 bases from V and 6 bases from J; bases unmatched to any gene: 6. CDR3 length: 16 amino acids. The CDR3 sequence is CASSTRLAGGPNEQFF. The CDR3 DNA reads as TGTGCCAGCAGCACCAGACTAGCGGGAGGGCCCAATGAGCAGTTCTTC.

The V call is TRBV7-8, the J call TRBJ2-7; 7 nucleotides agree with TRBD2. V dropped 2 bases and J dropped 2; count of bases not matched to a gene: 6. In germline, CDR1 is SGHVS, CDR2 FQNEAQ. This CDR3 is built from 15 residues. The CDR3 region is CASSLNFGLAYEQYF. As DNA, the CDR3 is TGTGCCAGCAGCTTAAATTTCGGACTAGCCTACGAGCAGTACTTC.

This chain connects TRBV5-1 to TRBJ2-7; D not certain. Germline loops: CDR1 SGHRS, CDR2 YFSETQ. This CDR3 has 13 residues. Trimming took off 7 bases at V and 0 bases at J, with 11 bases between the two ends. CDR3 DNA: TGCGCCAGCGGCCTGATCGGCTCCTACGAGCAGTACTTC. This gives the protein CASGLIGSYEQYF.

V gene TRBV28 combines with J gene TRBJ1-3; D might be TRBD1 (6 bases). The germline V gene encodes CDR1 MDHEN and CDR2 SYDVKM. The CDR3 is 14 amino acids. V shed 6 bases and J shed 3 bases, with 12 bases lying between them. The CDR3 DNA follows: TGTGCCAGCAGGGAAGGGGGTGATGGAAACACCATATATTTT. Translated, it gives CASREGGDGNTIYF. The entire variable domain, with the rest obtained from reference TRBV28 and TRBJ1-3, is as follows: DVKVTQSSRYLVKRTGEKVFLECVQDMDHENMFWYRQDPGLGLRLIYFSYDVKMKEKGDIPEGYSVSREKKERFSLILESASTNQTSMYLCASREGGDGNTIYFGEGSWLTVV.

The chain carries TRBV4-1 and TRBJ1-2; TRBD1 aligns across 9 bases. V lost 3 bases, J lost 5 bases, and 7 bases stayed unmatched. Germline V CDR1 and CDR2: MGHRA, YSYEKL. The CDR3 loop spans 15 amino acids. DNA for the CDR3: TGCGCCAGCAGCCAGAGACAGGGGGAAGGGTATGGCTACACCTTC. Translated: CASSQRQGEGYGYTF.